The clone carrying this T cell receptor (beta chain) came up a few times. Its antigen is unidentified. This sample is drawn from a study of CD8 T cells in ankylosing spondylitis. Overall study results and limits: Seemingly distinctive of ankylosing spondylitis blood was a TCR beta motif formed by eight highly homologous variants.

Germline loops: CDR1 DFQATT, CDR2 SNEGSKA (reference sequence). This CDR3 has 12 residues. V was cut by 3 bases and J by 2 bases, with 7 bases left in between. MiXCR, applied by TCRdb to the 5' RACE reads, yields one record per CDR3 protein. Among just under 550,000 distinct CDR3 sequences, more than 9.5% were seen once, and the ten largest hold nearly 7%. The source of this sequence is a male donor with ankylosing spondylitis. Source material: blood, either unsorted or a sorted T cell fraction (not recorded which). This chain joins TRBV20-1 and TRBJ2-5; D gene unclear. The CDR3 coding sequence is TGCAGTGCTAGGGCCCGGCAAGAGACCCAGTACTTC. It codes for CSARARQETQYF.